These 15 T cell receptor beta chains were all obtained from the same sample, sequenced in a study of cytomegalovirus exposure and HLA in healthy donors. The PCR used 60 Vbeta and 13 Jbeta primers. Here immunoSEQ multiplex PCR was the method, and the copy in TCRdb shows in-frame clones only, minus some. The table lists some 200,000 clones, about 81% of them singletons. The sample consisted of PBMCs. The receptors stem from a woman between 45 and 60 years old in good health and CMV-seropositive.

This clone was seen a handful of times. The CDR3 sequence is CASSVVEGNSPLHF. The CDR3 nucleotides read TGTGCCAGCAGCGTAGTAGAGGGAAATTCACCCCTCCACTTT. The rearrangement joins TRBV9 to TRBJ1-6; D not certain. V was trimmed by 0 bases and J by 7 bases, leaving 8 bases between them. Germline assignment: CDR1 SGDLS and CDR2 YYNGEE. The CDR3 contains 14 residues.

This chain links TRBV4-1 with TRBJ2-3; D gene ambiguous. The CDR3 sequence is 17 residues long. CDR1 is MGHRA and CDR2 is YSYEKL in the germline V gene. Trimming cost V 0 bases and J 2 bases, with 15 bases left between them. CDR3 protein: CASSQDLPSAYTDTQYF. The CDR3 nucleotides are TGCGCCAGCAGCCAAGATCTTCCTAGTGCCTACACAGATACGCAGTATTTT.

This clone was observed once. V usage is TRBV28 and J usage is TRBJ2-2; 8 bases fit TRBD1. The CDR3 is 15 amino acids. V lost 5 bases to trimming and J lost 5 bases; unmatched junction nucleotides: 7. The germline V gene encodes CDR1 MDHEN and CDR2 SYDVKM. CDR3 in DNA: TGTGCCAGCAGTGATTGGACAGGGAGGACCGGGGAGCTGTTTTTT. It codes for CASSDWTGRTGELFF.

On this clone itself: At one end, the junction sequence differs from germline, possibly due to a read error. The chain carries TRBV7-9 and TRBJ2-6; 8 nucleotides agree with TRBD1. The CDR3 spans 18 residues. Germline-derived CDR1 and CDR2 are SEHNR and FQNEAQ (reference sequence). The DNA for the CDR3 is TGTGCCAGCAGCTTACAGACAGGGGTCGCCTCTGGGGCCAACGGCCTGACTTTC. This translates into CASSLQTGVASGANGLTF.

This chain joins TRBV5-1 and TRBJ2-3; no clear D. The V gene lost 2 bases and the J gene lost 2 bases, with 9 bases spanning the gap. From germline, CDR1 is SGHRS and CDR2 YFSETQ. This CDR3 spans 14 amino acids. The CDR3 reads CASSFAQSTDTQYF. The CDR3, as DNA: TGCGCCAGCAGCTTTGCTCAGTCCACAGATACGCAGTATTTT.

The chain links TRBV25-1 to TRBJ2-3; 11 nucleotides line up with TRBD1. Germline V lookup: CDR1 MGHDK, CDR2 SYGVNS. The V and J ends lost 5 bases and 6 bases, in that order; junction bases with no gene match: 7. This CDR3 has 15 residues. In DNA, the CDR3 is TGTGCCAGCAGTCGAACTCGGACAGGGGGCGATACGCAGTATTTT. Protein: CASSRTRTGGDTQYF. The complete variable domain, with remaining parts taken from reference TRBV25-1 and TRBJ2-3, reads EADIYQTPRYLVIGTGKKITLECSQTMGHDKMYWYQQDPGMELHLIHYSYGVNSTEKGDLSSESTVSRIRTEHFPLTLESARPSHTSQYLCASSRTRTGGDTQYFGPGTRLTVL.

In this sample, this clone turned up a few times. The chain combines TRBV7-9 with TRBJ2-1; possibly TRBD1 for D (5 bases). The germline gives CDR1 SEHNR, CDR2 FQNEAQ (reference sequence). Trimming stripped 8 bases from V and 11 bases from J, with 13 bases between. The CDR3 spans 11 residues. DNA of the CDR3: TGTGCCAGCGGGGTGGGGCCCCAGCAGTTCTTC. It encodes CASGVGPQQFF.

This chain links TRBV2 with TRBJ1-2, with D maybe TRBD1 (6 bases). V lost 4 bases and J lost 0, with 12 bases in between. CDR3 size: 15 residues. CDR1 and CDR2 (germline): SNHLY, FYNNEI. CDR3 DNA: TGTGCCAGCAGTGGGTGGGACACCGCTAACTATGGCTACACCTTC. Protein: CASSGWDTANYGYTF.

The gene calls are TRBV30 and TRBJ2-7; the D is unclear. The CDR3 is 14 amino acids. CDR1 is GTSNPN and CDR2 is SVGIG in the germline V gene (reference sequence). Between the trimmed V and J ends, which lost 0 bases and 6 bases, there was a span of 15 bases. The CDR3 here is CAWSVGPQAGEQYF. DNA for the CDR3: TGTGCCTGGAGTGTAGGCCCCCAGGCTGGCGAGCAGTACTTC.

The chain recombines TRBV10-3 with TRBJ1-4; D is possibly TRBD1 (5 bases). Trimming took off 3 bases at V and 0 bases at J, with 8 bases between the two ends. From germline, CDR1 is ENHRY and CDR2 SYGVKD. This CDR3 spans 15 amino acids. The CDR3 region is CAISDGGATNEKLFF. Written as DNA, the CDR3 is TGTGCCATCAGTGACGGGGGGGCAACTAATGAAAAACTGTTTTTT.

The count of this clone is one. The junction departs from the called germline gene at one end, perhaps through a read error. This chain connects TRBV4-3 to TRBJ1-2, with TRBD1 as a possible D gene (5 bases). The CDR3 runs 16 residues. Germline V CDR1 and CDR2: LGHNA, YSLEER. The CDR3 is CAGSQDSTAANYGYTF. As DNA, the CDR3 is TGCGCCGGCAGCCAAGACTCGACAGCCGCTAACTATGGCTACACCTTC.

In this sample, this clone turned up once. The V call is TRBV29-1, the J call TRBJ1-5; the match to TRBD1 covers 10 bases. V lost 6 bases, J lost 5 bases, and 4 bases stayed unmatched. The CDR3 covers 13 residues. Looked up from germline, CDR1 is SQVTM and CDR2 is ANQGSEA. CDR3 bases: TGCAGCGTCGGGACAGGGGCGGATCAGCCCCAGCATTTT. As protein: CSVGTGADQPQHF.

The chain recombines TRBV21-1 with TRBJ2-2; TRBD2, the D gene given by the table, was not confirmed from the DNA. TRBV21-1 is listed as a pseudogene. This CDR3 has 15 amino acids. The CDR3 region has the DNA TGTGCCAGCAGCTCCCCCCGGGAGATAACCGGGGAGCTGTTTTTT. This translates into CASSSPREITGELFF.

This sequence joins TRBV5-1 and TRBJ2-7, with TRBD1 identical over 7 bases. In germline, CDR1 is SGHRS, CDR2 YFSETQ. V gave up 1 base and J gave up 3 bases; unmatched junction bases: 4. CDR3 length: 14 residues. The CDR3 nucleotides are TGCGCCAGCAGCTTGACGACAGGGAGCTACGAGCAGTACTTC. Translating it yields CASSLTTGSYEQYF.

V usage is TRBV5-5 and J usage is TRBJ1-6, with a weak D call TRBD1 (5 bases). The germline V gene has CDR1 SGHKS and CDR2 YYEKEE (reference sequence). There are 14 residues in the CDR3. V dropped 3 bases and J dropped 8 bases, with 12 bases sitting between them. The CDR3 reads CASSSQGIDSPLHF. The CDR3 nucleotides are TGTGCCAGCAGCTCTCAGGGAATCGATTCACCCCTCCACTTT. The full variable domain, rest sourced from reference TRBV5-5 and TRBJ1-6, is DAGVTQSPTHLIKTRGQQVTLRCSPISGHKSVSWYQQVLGQGPQFIFQYYEKEERGRGNFPDRFSARQFPNYSSELNVNALLLGDSALYLCASSSQGIDSPLHFGNGTRLTVT.